Listed here are 20 T cell receptor beta chains from one sample, sequenced in a study of blood T cell repertoires in COVID-19. Generated by immunoSEQ multiplex PCR, the TCRdb table keeps only in-frame clones and is missing some. The table has 250,000 or so clones, around nine tenths seen once; the top ten hold 0.9% to 1%. The sequenced sample consisted of peripheral blood. Receptors originate from a woman in her thirties or forties who had recovered from COVID-19.

This chain links TRBV10-3 with TRBJ2-3; tentative D call: TRBD1 (5 bases). V dropped 6 bases and J dropped 1 base, with 14 bases sitting between them. Germline V gives CDR1 ENHRY, CDR2 SYGVKD. The CDR3 covers 15 residues. CDR3 coding DNA: TGTGCCATCAGGGAACAGGTGGACGGCACAGATACGCAGTATTTT. Its translation is CAIREQVDGTDTQYF.

The count of this clone is one. CDR3 in DNA: TGTGCCAGCAGCTTAGGGGTCGCCGGCGGGACTAGCACAGATACGCAGTATTTT. Translation gives CASSLGVAGGTSTDTQYF. The gene calls are TRBV11-3 and TRBJ2-3, with D perhaps matching TRBD2 (6 bases). Trimming removed 1 base from V and 0 bases from J, with 17 bases in between. Per germline, CDR1 SGHNT and CDR2 YENEEA. This CDR3 has 18 residues.

The genes are TRBV29-1 and TRBJ1-2; D is unresolved. CDR1 and CDR2 from the germline V gene are SQVTM and ANQGSEA. V was clipped by 3 bases and J by 10 bases, with 15 bases between them. This CDR3 has 12 residues. Written as DNA, the CDR3 is TGCAGCGTTGAGTCGCCCCGCCAACTCTACACCTTC. Amino acid sequence: CSVESPRQLYTF.

The chain recombines TRBV7-3 with TRBJ2-1; 8 bases fit TRBD2. CDR3 length: 15 amino acids. Unmatched junction bases numbered 8, after V lost 0 bases and J lost 10 bases. Germline loops: CDR1 SGHTA, CDR2 FQGTGA. CDR3 DNA sequence: TGTGCCAGCAGCTTAACGCAAACAGCGGGAGTGGAGCAGTTCTTC. Its protein product is CASSLTQTAGVEQFF.

The chain links TRBV6-5 to TRBJ2-3; tentatively, D is TRBD2 (5 bases). Germline lookup yields CDR1 MNHEY and CDR2 SVGAGI. This CDR3 has 13 amino acids. Trimming pared 7 bases from V and 6 bases from J, leaving 14 bases between. CDR3 nucleotides: TGTGCCAGCAAATTACCACTAGAGGATACGCAGTATTTT. Translating it yields CASKLPLEDTQYF.

The rearrangement joins TRBV25-1 to TRBJ2-7; 8 bases align to TRBD1. Looked up from germline, CDR1 is MGHDK and CDR2 is SYGVNS. The CDR3 consists of 14 residues. V trimming: 1 base; J trimming: 5 bases; junction bases outside the gene matches: 4. CDR3: CASSEFGQGHEQYF. CDR3 sequence (DNA): TGTGCCAGCAGTGAATTTGGACAGGGCCACGAGCAGTACTTC.

This chain uses TRBV2 with TRBJ2-7; D unclear. This CDR3 is 15 amino acids long. Trimming pared 8 bases from V and 5 bases from J, leaving 22 bases between. CDR1 SNHLY and CDR2 FYNNEI come from the germline V gene. CDR3 DNA sequence: TGTGCCAGCTCCCCGACACTGATCCTCGGCCACGAGCAGTACTTC. Its protein product is CASSPTLILGHEQYF.

The count of this clone is one. The chain recombines TRBV30 with TRBJ2-7; a weak D match, TRBD2 (6 bases). Looked up from germline, CDR1 is GTSNPN and CDR2 is SVGIG (reference sequence). Trimming removed 3 bases at V and 7 bases at J, with 16 bases between. The CDR3 totals 13 residues. The CDR3 DNA sequence: TGTGCCTGGAGACCACCCGCGGGGAATGAGCAGTACTTC. Protein sequence: CAWRPPAGNEQYF.

This chain connects TRBV5-1 to TRBJ1-4; 9 nucleotides line up with TRBD1. Germline CDR1 is SGHRS and CDR2 is YFSETQ. The CDR3 is 15 residues long. Trimming removed 3 bases from V and 8 bases from J; junction bases left unmatched: 8. CDR3 sequence reads: CASSSTGTGNEKLFF. The CDR3 coding sequence is TGCGCCAGCAGCTCGACCGGGACAGGGAACGAAAAACTGTTTTTT.

This CDR3 is CASRGDRAYEQYF. The CDR3, as DNA: TGTGCCAGCAGGGGGGACAGAGCCTACGAGCAGTACTTC. V gene TRBV6-4 combines with J gene TRBJ2-7; 7 nucleotides match TRBD1. Germline V lookup: CDR1 MRHNA, CDR2 SNTAGT. CDR3 length: 13 amino acids. The V and J ends lost 6 bases and 2 bases, in that order; junction bases with no gene match: 4.

This chain uses TRBV5-4 with TRBJ2-1, with a weak D call TRBD2 (5 bases). Germline lookup yields CDR1 SGHNT and CDR2 YYREEE (reference sequence). Between the trimmed V and J ends, which lost 0 bases and 4 bases, there was a span of 17 bases. The CDR3 contains 17 residues. The CDR3 nucleotides read TGTGCCAGCAGCTTGGACCTTTCGGGGAGCGCGTACAATGAGCAGTTCTTC. Translation: CASSLDLSGSAYNEQFF. Full variable domain (missing parts from reference TRBV5-4 and TRBJ2-1): ETGVTQSPTHLIKTRGQQVTLRCSSQSGHNTVSWYQQALGQGPQFIFQYYREEENGRGNFPPRFSGLQFPNYSSELNVNALELDDSALYLCASSLDLSGSAYNEQFFGPGTRLTVL.

This clone was counted a single time. The rearrangement uses TRBV19 and TRBJ2-3, with 8 bases that match TRBD1. The CDR3 loop spans 14 amino acids. Germline values: CDR1 LNHDA, CDR2 SQIVND (reference sequence). J was trimmed by 6 bases and V by 4 bases; bases with no gene match: 6. As DNA, the CDR3 is TGTGCCAGTAGTAGGGGACAGGTGGTGGATACGCAGTATTTT. This sequence encodes CASSRGQVVDTQYF.

The rearrangement joins TRBV15 to TRBJ1-4; TRBD1 might be the D (5 bases). The V end lost 5 bases, the J end lost 8 bases, and 18 bases lay between the germline ends. Germline V CDR1 and CDR2: LNHNV, YYDKDF (reference sequence). The CDR3 is 15 residues long. The chain's CDR3 is CATSSGGGDQEKLFF. CDR3 DNA: TGTGCCACCAGCTCTGGAGGAGGGGATCAGGAAAAACTGTTTTTT.

In regard to this clone: Distinct nucleotide sequences in the sample also encode this CDR3. The gene calls are TRBV6-5 and TRBJ2-7; D remains ambiguous. Germline V CDR1 and CDR2: MNHEY, SVGAGI. The CDR3 extends over 13 amino acids. Trimming stripped 4 bases from V and 2 bases from J, with 9 bases between. For the CDR3, the DNA is TGTGCCAGCAGTTCGGCAGGCCCCTACGAGCAGTACTTC. It encodes CASSSAGPYEQYF.

CDR3 coding DNA: TGTGCCAGCAGCTGGGCGGGCCTAGAAGGGAACACTGAAGCTTTCTTT. This translates into CASSWAGLEGNTEAFF. The V and J genes are TRBV7-9 and TRBJ1-1; D gene ambiguous. CDR3 length: 16 amino acids. The V end lost 4 bases, the J end lost 1 base, and 16 bases lay between the germline ends. Germline V CDR1 and CDR2: SEHNR, FQNEAQ (reference sequence). Filled out from reference TRBV7-9 and TRBJ1-1, the complete variable domain reads DTGVSQNPRHKITKRGQNVTFRCDPISEHNRLYWYRQTLGQGPEFLTYFQNEAQLEKSRLLSDRFSAERPKGSFSTLEIQRTEQGDSAMYLCASSWAGLEGNTEAFFGQGTRLTVV.

The J gene is TRBJ1-1, the V gene TRBV7-3; D is uncertain. CDR3 length equals 11 residues. V was clipped by 9 bases and J by 0 bases, with 5 bases between them. Germline V lookup: CDR1 SGHTA, CDR2 FQGTGA. CDR3 bases: TGTGCCAGGCGGATGAACACTGAAGCTTTCTTT. Translation gives CARRMNTEAFF.

The gene calls are TRBV3-1 (or the pseudogene TRBV3-2) and TRBJ1-3; D ambiguous. Germline V gene sequence: CDR1 LGHDT, CDR2 YNNKEL (reference sequence). This CDR3 has 18 residues. Trimming cost V 0 bases and J 0 bases, with 15 bases left between them. The chain's CDR3 is CASSQEMSPAGSGNTIYF. The CDR3 DNA reads as TGTGCCAGCAGCCAAGAGATGTCCCCCGCGGGCTCTGGAAACACCATATATTTT.

CDR3 bases: TGTGCCAGCAGCTTACAATTAACAGGGTGGGAAAAACTGTTTTTT. Encoded protein: CASSLQLTGWEKLFF. This chain uses TRBV7-8 with TRBJ1-4; TRBD1 might be the D (6 bases). Germline V lookup: CDR1 SGHVS, CDR2 FQNEAQ. The V and J ends lost 2 bases and 8 bases respectively, with 15 bases between them. The CDR3 runs to 15 residues.

The genes are TRBV27 and TRBJ2-1, with TRBD2 matching over 10 bases. Per germline, CDR1 MNHEY and CDR2 SMNVEV (reference sequence). Trimming cost V 5 bases and J 5 bases; bases outside gene matches: 6. The CDR3 runs 15 residues. The CDR3 nucleotides are TGTGCCAGCAGTCCCACTAGCGGGACAAACAATGAGCAGTTCTTC. It translates to CASSPTSGTNNEQFF.

V usage is TRBV11-3 and J usage is TRBJ2-3; TRBD1 aligns across 7 bases. This CDR3 spans 15 amino acids. V gave up 1 base and J gave up 4 bases; unmatched junction bases: 5. CDR1 is SGHNT and CDR2 is YENEEA in the germline V gene. The CDR3 DNA is TGTGCCAGCAGCTTAGGAGGGGGCCAGGCAGATACGCAGTATTTT. It translates to CASSLGGGQADTQYF.